This T cell receptor beta chain was recovered during a study of graft-versus-host responses after intestinal transplantation. Regarding the study as a whole: Elevated graft-versus-host to host-versus-graft clonal ratios in allografts were recorded for patients with graft-donor T cell macrochimerism.

The assay was immunoSEQ multiplex PCR, and TCRdb's table has in-frame clones only and misses some. The sample shows tens of thousands of clones, 80% to 90% of them seen only once. Concerning this clone: No antigen is known for it.

The germline V gene encodes CDR1 LGHNA and CDR2 YSLEER. This CDR3 contains 13 residues. The V gene lost 10 bases and the J gene lost 4 bases, with 17 bases spanning the gap. The source was unstimulated CD4+ T cells sorted from spleen or lymph node cells, collected before transplant. The clonotype originates from a human donor who was the organ donor for an intestinal transplant. The chain employs TRBV4-3 and TRBJ2-7, with D possibly matching TRBD1 (6 bases). CDR3 in amino acids: CATPVQGRYEQYF. Here the CDR3 DNA reads TGCGCCACCCCGGTCCAGGGGCGATACGAGCAGTACTTC.